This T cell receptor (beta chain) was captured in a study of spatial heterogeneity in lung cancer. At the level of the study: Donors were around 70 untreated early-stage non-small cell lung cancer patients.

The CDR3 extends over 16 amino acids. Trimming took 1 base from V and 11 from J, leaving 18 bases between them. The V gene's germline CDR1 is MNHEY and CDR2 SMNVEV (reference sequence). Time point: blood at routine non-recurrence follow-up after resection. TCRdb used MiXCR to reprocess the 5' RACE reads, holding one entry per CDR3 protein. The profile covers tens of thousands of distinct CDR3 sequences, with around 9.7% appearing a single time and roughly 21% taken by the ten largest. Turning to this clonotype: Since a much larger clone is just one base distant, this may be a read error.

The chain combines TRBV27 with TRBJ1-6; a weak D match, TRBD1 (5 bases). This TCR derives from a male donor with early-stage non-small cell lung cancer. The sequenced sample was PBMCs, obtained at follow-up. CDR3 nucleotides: TGTGCCAGCAGTTTATTCGCGGGGCGCATCGATGCACCCCTCCACTTT. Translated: CASSLFAGRIDAPLHF.